A single sample is the source of the 17 T cell receptor beta chains below, sequenced in a study of cytomegalovirus exposure and HLA in healthy donors. Researchers ran the PCR with 60 Vbeta and 13 Jbeta primers. Sequenced by immunoSEQ multiplex PCR; TCRdb stores in-frame clones only, minus some. Altogether approximately 170,000 clones are present, 80% being singletons, with the ten largest covering approximately 10%. The sequenced sample was PBMCs. The receptor set was obtained from a man aged 18 to 29 in good health and CMV-seropositive.

The chain links TRBV19 to TRBJ1-5, with 10 bases matching TRBD1. J was trimmed by 4 bases and V by 6 bases; bases with no gene match: 9. The CDR3 sequence is 16 residues long. The germline CDR1 and CDR2 sequences are LNHDA and SQIVND (reference sequence). The CDR3 reads CASSSLGQGMNQPQHF. The CDR3 DNA reads as TGTGCCAGTAGCAGTTTGGGACAGGGGATGAATCAGCCCCAGCATTTT. Filled out from reference TRBV19 and TRBJ1-5, the complete variable domain reads DGGITQSPKYLFRKEGQNVTLSCEQNLNHDAMYWYRQDPGQGLRLIYYSQIVNDFQKGDIAEGYSVSREKKESFPLTVTSAQKNPTAFYLCASSSLGQGMNQPQHFGDGTRLSIL.

The gene calls are TRBV9 and TRBJ2-1, with D possibly being TRBD1 (5 bases). Germline-derived CDR1 and CDR2 are SGDLS and YYNGEE. V lost 4 bases and J 0 bases, leaving 11 bases between the germline ends. This CDR3 has 15 residues. This CDR3 reads CASSPRVSSYNEQFF. CDR3 nucleotide sequence: TGTGCCAGCAGCCCCAGGGTCAGCTCCTACAATGAGCAGTTCTTC.

This sequence joins TRBV2 and TRBJ1-5, with D possibly matching TRBD1 (5 bases). Germline-derived CDR1 and CDR2 are SNHLY and FYNNEI. This CDR3 has 16 residues. The ends were cut back, 1 base at V and 1 base at J, with 11 bases in the middle. CDR3 residues: CASSEGGGRSNQPQHF. CDR3 nucleotides: TGTGCCAGCAGTGAAGGGGGGGGAAGGAGCAATCAGCCCCAGCATTTT.

The chain couples TRBV6-1 to TRBJ2-1, with D possibly matching TRBD1 (5 bases). CDR1 is MNHNS, CDR2 SASEGT, per germline. Trimming left V 6 bases short and J 3 bases short, with 9 bases between. The CDR3 is 13 amino acids. CDR3 nucleotides: TGTGCCAGCAGCCTTACAGGCTACAATGAGCAGTTCTTC. This encodes CASSLTGYNEQFF.

This clone was counted once. The V and J genes are TRBV11-2 and TRBJ2-7; 11 bases match TRBD2. The ends lost 6 bases at V and 3 bases at J; junction bases unmatched: 7. The germline gives CDR1 SGHAT, CDR2 FQNNGV. CDR3 length equals 15 residues. CDR3 sequence: CASRSTSGRNYEQYF. The CDR3 nucleotides are TGTGCCAGCAGGTCTACTAGCGGGAGAAACTACGAGCAGTACTTC.

This clone was counted a single time. The rearrangement links TRBV7-9 to TRBJ2-5; tentatively, D is TRBD1 (6 bases). Trimming stripped 6 bases from V and 1 base from J, with 18 bases between. This CDR3 contains 16 residues. CDR1 and CDR2 (germline): SEHNR, FQNEAQ (reference sequence). This CDR3 reads CASSSRQATTQETQYF. CDR3 nucleotide sequence: TGTGCCAGCAGTTCCCGACAGGCTACCACCCAAGAGACCCAGTACTTC.

This chain links TRBV27 with TRBJ2-2; D is unresolved. Germline CDR1 MNHEY, CDR2 SMNVEV (reference sequence). CDR3 length equals 13 residues. V lost 7 bases and J lost 5, with 11 bases in between. The CDR3 sequence is CASTPSLTGELFF. DNA for the CDR3: TGTGCCAGCACCCCTTCCCTGACCGGGGAGCTGTTTTTT.

The chain links TRBV7-8 to TRBJ2-7; 8 nucleotides agree with TRBD2. CDR3 length: 16 residues. Germline CDR1 and CDR2: SGHVS and FQNEAQ. V lost 1 base to trimming and J lost 2 bases; unmatched junction nucleotides: 7. CDR3 sequence: CASSLVLLAGPYEQYF. DNA for the CDR3: TGTGCCAGCAGCTTAGTTTTGTTAGCGGGGCCCTACGAGCAGTACTTC.

The rearrangement uses TRBV5-1 and TRBJ1-1; 9 positions agree with TRBD1. Germline values: CDR1 SGHRS, CDR2 YFSETQ. V shed 2 bases, J shed 0 bases, and the junction held 17 bases outside the gene matches. The CDR3 has 20 amino acids. In nucleotides, the CDR3 is TGCGCCAGCAGCTTTAAGGCGGAGGGGGACAGGGAGGGGATGAACACTGAAGCTTTCTTT. As protein: CASSFKAEGDREGMNTEAFF.

The chain joins TRBV6-5 to TRBJ2-7, with TRBD2 matching over 9 bases. CDR1 and CDR2 (germline): MNHEY, SVGAGI. The CDR3 is 13 amino acids. The ends lost 7 bases at V and 2 bases at J; junction bases unmatched: 3. CDR3 region: CASKAGGPYEQYF. In nucleotides, the CDR3 is TGTGCCAGCAAGGCGGGAGGGCCCTACGAGCAGTACTTC.

There are a few counts of this clone. This chain uses TRBV5-1 with TRBJ1-1, with D possibly TRBD1 on 5 matching bases. V was trimmed by 4 bases and J by 1 base, leaving 11 bases between them. The germline CDR1 and CDR2 sequences are SGHRS and YFSETQ. The CDR3 runs 14 residues. The CDR3 DNA sequence: TGCGCCAGCAGCGCGGACATCGAGAACACTGAAGCTTTCTTT. Translated, it gives CASSADIENTEAFF.

The chain recombines TRBV5-4 with TRBJ2-3, with no clear D. The CDR3 contains 12 residues. V was clipped by 2 bases and J by 3 bases, with 4 bases between them. Germline V CDR1 and CDR2: SGHNT, YYREEE (reference sequence). CDR3 sequence reads: CASSFSTDTQYF. CDR3 DNA sequence: TGTGCCAGCAGCTTCAGTACAGATACGCAGTATTTT.

J is TRBJ1-1 and V is TRBV5-1; D possibly corresponds to TRBD1 (5 bases). The germline V gene encodes CDR1 SGHRS and CDR2 YFSETQ. The CDR3 extends over 15 amino acids. Trimming took 4 bases from V and 3 from J, leaving 16 bases between them. This CDR3 is CASSASRQPYTEAFF. CDR3 coding DNA: TGCGCCAGCAGCGCATCAAGACAGCCATACACTGAAGCTTTCTTT.

The chain combines TRBV28 with TRBJ2-1; TRBD2 matches 8 bases. V lost 2 bases, J lost 4 bases, and 1 base stayed unmatched. CDR1 and CDR2 (germline): MDHEN, SYDVKM. This CDR3 region has 14 residues. The CDR3 loop reads CASSLPGGYNEQFF. The CDR3 DNA reads TGTGCCAGCAGTTTACCGGGGGGGTACAATGAGCAGTTCTTC.

This chain joins TRBV9 and TRBJ2-1; TRBD2 is a possible D gene (5 bases). Germline V lookup: CDR1 SGDLS, CDR2 YYNGEE. This CDR3 is 16 amino acids long. V lost 3 bases and J 10 bases, leaving 23 bases between the germline ends. CDR3 loop: CASSGNKAESRPEQFF. In nucleotides, the CDR3 is TGTGCCAGCAGCGGAAATAAAGCGGAGTCCCGTCCAGAGCAGTTCTTC.

Notes on this clone: At one end, the junction sequence differs from germline, possibly due to a read error. This sequence joins TRBV10-2 and TRBJ2-7; D is perhaps TRBD2 (6 bases). CDR3 length: 14 amino acids. Germline CDR1 reads WSHSY; CDR2 reads SAAADI. This CDR3 is CATAVAGPIDEQYF. In nucleotides, the CDR3 is TGCGCCACGGCCGTGGCGGGGCCCATCGACGAGCAATACTTC.

CDR3 sequence reads: CASSLEKGRGYTFYGYTF. For the CDR3, the DNA is TGTGCCAGCAGCTTGGAGAAGGGCAGGGGGTACACCTTCTATGGCTACACCTTC. V is TRBV11-3 and J is TRBJ1-2, with 7 bases identical to TRBD1. V lost 3 bases to trimming and J lost 4 bases; unmatched junction nucleotides: 17. CDR1 and CDR2 from the germline V gene are SGHNT and YENEEA. CDR3 size: 18 residues.